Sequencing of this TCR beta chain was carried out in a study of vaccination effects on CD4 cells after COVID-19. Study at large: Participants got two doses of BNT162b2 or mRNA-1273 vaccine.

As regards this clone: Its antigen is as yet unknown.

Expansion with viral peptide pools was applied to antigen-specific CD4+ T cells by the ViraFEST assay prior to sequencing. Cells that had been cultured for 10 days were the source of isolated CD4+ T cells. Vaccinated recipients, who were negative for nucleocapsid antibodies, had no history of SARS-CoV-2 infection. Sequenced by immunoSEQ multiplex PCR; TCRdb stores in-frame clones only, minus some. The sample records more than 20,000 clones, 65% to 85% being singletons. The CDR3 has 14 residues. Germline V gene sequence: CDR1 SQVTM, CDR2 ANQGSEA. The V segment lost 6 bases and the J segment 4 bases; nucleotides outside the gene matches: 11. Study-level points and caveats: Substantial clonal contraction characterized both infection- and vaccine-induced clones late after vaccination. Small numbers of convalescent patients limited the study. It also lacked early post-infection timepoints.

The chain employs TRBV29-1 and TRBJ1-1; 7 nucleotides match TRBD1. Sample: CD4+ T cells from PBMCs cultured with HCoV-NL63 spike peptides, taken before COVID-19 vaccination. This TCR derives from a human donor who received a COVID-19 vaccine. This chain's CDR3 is CSVRQGGSGTEAFF. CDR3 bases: TGCAGCGTCCGACAGGGAGGATCGGGCACTGAAGCTTTCTTT.